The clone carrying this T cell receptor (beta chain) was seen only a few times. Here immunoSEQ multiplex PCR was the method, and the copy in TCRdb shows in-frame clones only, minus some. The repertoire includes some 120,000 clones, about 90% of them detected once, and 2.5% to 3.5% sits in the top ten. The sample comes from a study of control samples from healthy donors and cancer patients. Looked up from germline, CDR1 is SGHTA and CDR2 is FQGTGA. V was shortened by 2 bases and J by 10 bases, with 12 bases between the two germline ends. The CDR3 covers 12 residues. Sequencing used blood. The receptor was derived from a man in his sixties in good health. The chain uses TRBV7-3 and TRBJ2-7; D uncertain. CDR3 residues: CASSLPGQYQYF. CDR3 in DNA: TGTGCCAGCAGCTTACCCGGGCAGTATCAGTACTTC.